This T cell receptor beta chain derives from a study of cytomegalovirus exposure and HLA in healthy donors. 60 Vbeta and 13 Jbeta primers were used in PCR. Assay used: immunoSEQ multiplex PCR; TCRdb lists only in-frame clones, some missing. Reported are 150,000 or so clones; the ten largest clones contain under 2%. Germline values: CDR1 LNHNV, CDR2 YYDKDF (reference sequence). The CDR3 runs to 16 residues. V lost 6 bases and J lost 2; bases outside the gene matches: 9. The TCR sequence derives from a woman aged 35 to 49 in good health and CMV-seropositive. The gene calls are TRBV15 and TRBJ2-1, with 8 bases lining up with TRBD1. Material: PBMCs. CDR3 protein: CATSPGDRRTYNEQFF. For the CDR3, the DNA is TGTGCCACCAGTCCAGGGGACAGGAGGACCTACAATGAGCAGTTCTTC. Supplemented by reference TRBV15 and TRBJ2-1, the full variable domain reads DAMVIQNPRYQVTQFGKPVTLSCSQTLNHNVMYWYQQKSSQAPKLLFHYYDKDFNNEADTPDNFQSRRPNTSFCFLDIRSPGLGDTAMYLCATSPGDRRTYNEQFFGPGTRLTVL.